The T cell receptor beta chain described here comes from a study of T cell responses to AZD1222 COVID-19 vaccine (dated by TCRdb to about 2021). Study-wide context: AZD1222 recipients given second doses at about 4 weeks or at about 12 weeks were pooled, since spike-specific TCR depth and breadth were not found to differ between the two schedules. Trial participants were enrolled by age into subgroups of 18-55, 56-69 and 70-plus years, and around 150, 29 and 61 TCR-sequenced participants, respectively, were included in these subgroups. A total of around 240 trial participants underwent TCR sequencing, of whom around 210 had received two doses of AZD1222 and some 25 had received two doses of the MenACWY control vaccine. The investigation overall reported the following: Reportedly, close to half of the unique spike-specific TCRs recognized epitopes lying outside the regions that are mutated in the B.1.351 and B.1.1.7 variants. In the small 56-69-year group, the increase in depth fell short of significance, most likely because of low power. Vaccine-associated CD4 TCRs spanned the whole spike protein, with dominant responses in regions 160-218 and 743-854. After two AZD1222 doses, both the breadth and the depth of spike-specific TCRs were significantly higher than at day 0 and than in MenACWY recipients. Because no day 14 peak-response samples were available, the repertoires could be characterized only after the peak T cell response. Most participants were white British and females outnumbered males, and the authors suggested that clonal diversity may have been underestimated. Conclusions about previously exposed vaccinees are limited because only six or seven AZD1222 recipients were SARS-CoV-2 seropositive at baseline.

V lost 7 bases and J lost 6 bases, and the count of bases not matched to a germline gene is 1. The CDR3 numbers 11 residues from cysteine through phenylalanine. The entry retains the CDR3 DNA only, 33 bases that are in frame from base 1. CDR1 and CDR2 are read off the germline V gene as SQVTM and ANQGSEA. The meaning of the sample's time point label: baseline before first vaccination. Vaccinee samples were obtained from the UK trials COV001 and COV002, which included a single-blind randomized controlled phase 2/3 trial of AZD1222 (ChAdOx1 nCoV-19) in healthy adults. For TCRbeta chain sequencing, PBMC samples were collected from trial participants at day 0 and at day 28 after the second dose. A note on this clone: Its antigen is still unknown. Per-base quality was not reported, and no clone a single base away is much larger than it.

The CDR3 regions of human TCRbeta chains were analyzed by immunosequencing. The original methods were these. TCRs in the repertoires were matched against a reference library of SARS-CoV-2-specific TCRs that had been generated with the MIRA antigen-specificity platform. Breadth meant the fraction of unique TCRs that were SARS-CoV-2-associated, whereas depth meant the fraction of total T cells that were SARS-CoV-2-associated. Each spike-specific TCR was assigned to its reactive spike region and to a CD4 or CD8 class using the MIRA data. Log10-transformed breadth and depth values were compared by one-way ANOVA with Sidak's multiple comparisons tests. What TCRdb holds here is the immuneACCESS table cut down to in-frame rearrangements. Part of the clones is not present; checked against another copy, under half of the missing clones reflect an unresolved V gene, and the others are unexplained. V and J calls and clone size are those listed in that table; D and trimming were worked out from the DNA. The sample data list tens of thousands of clones, and approximately 91% of these were observed just once. The top ten hold around a fifth of the sample.

In this chain, TRBV29-1 is recombined with TRBJ2-1; 9 central bases correspond to TRBD1. The receptor was isolated from an adult in good health. This specimen consisted of peripheral blood, obtained on day 0 of AZD1222 vaccination. In nucleotides, the sequence is TGCAGCGGGGACAGGGTCAATGAGCAGTTCTTC. The translation is CSGDRVNEQFF.